One sample yielded the 27 T cell receptor beta chains listed below, sequenced in a study of response to subunit inactivated influenza vaccine. TCRdb re-called the RT-PCR reads with MiXCR, one entry per CDR3 protein. The sample lists about 700,000 distinct CDR3 sequences; around 13% were seen once. The material sequenced was PBMCs from blood, taken 14 to 15 days before vaccination. The receptors shown here come from a man aged 45-60 years who received an inactivated influenza vaccine.

This clonotype was observed a handful of times. V usage is TRBV4-1 and J usage is TRBJ2-7; 8 bases map to TRBD1. Germline V CDR1 and CDR2: MGHRA, YSYEKL. Trimming cost V 4 bases and J 5 bases; bases outside gene matches: 7. There are 14 residues in the CDR3. The CDR3 region is CASSPTGVGDEQYF. DNA of the CDR3: TGCGCCAGCAGCCCGACAGGGGTAGGTGACGAGCAGTACTTC.

The sample holds many counts of this clonotype. The CDR3 bases are TGTGCCAGCAGTGACCAGGGGCGGGAGAAGTACGATACGCAGTATTTT. This sequence encodes CASSDQGREKYDTQYF. This rearrangement joins TRBV6-1 to TRBJ2-3; weak D call: TRBD2 (7 bases). Between the trimmed V and J ends, which lost 3 bases and 6 bases, there was a span of 19 bases. CDR1 is MNHNS and CDR2 is SASEGT in the germline V gene. This CDR3 contains 16 residues.

This clonotype was counted at least ten times. The rearrangement joins TRBV21-1 to TRBJ2-7; the DNA was not used to check the table's D call, TRBD2. TRBV21-1 is recorded as a pseudogene. This CDR3 is 16 amino acids long. The CDR3 nucleotides are TGTGCCAGCCGGAATCGACACCCAGCGGGAGATTGGGAGCAGTACTTC. Translation gives CASRNRHPAGDWEQYF.

This sequence joins TRBV2 and TRBJ2-7, with D possibly TRBD1 on 6 matching bases. The CDR3 covers 15 residues. Trimming took off 3 bases at V and 3 bases at J, with 15 bases between the two ends. Germline V CDR1 and CDR2: SNHLY, FYNNEI. The CDR3 DNA sequence: TGTGCCAGCAGTGATCCCGGGACATATATCTACGAGCAGTACTTC. Amino acids: CASSDPGTYIYEQYF. The variable domain in full, with the rest retrieved from reference TRBV2 and TRBJ2-7, is EPEVTQTPSHQVTQMGQEVILRCVPISNHLYFYWYRQILGQKVEFLVSFYNNEISEKSEIFDDQFSVERPDGSNFTLKIRSTKLEDSAMYFCASSDPGTYIYEQYFGPGTRLTVT.

There are a few counts of this clonotype. The chain combines TRBV29-1 with TRBJ2-7; possibly TRBD1 for D (5 bases). Germline V gene sequence: CDR1 SQVTM, CDR2 ANQGSEA. The CDR3 loop spans 12 amino acids. V shed 6 bases and J shed 1 base, with 10 bases lying between them. The DNA for the CDR3 is TGCAGCGTACTGACAGAGTCCTACGAGCAGTACTTC. It translates to CSVLTESYEQYF.

This clonotype showed up just a few times. This may stem from a read error, because a much larger clone lies one nucleotide away. V gene TRBV5-1 combines with J gene TRBJ2-1; no clear D gene. The CDR3 is made up of 15 amino acids. Germline CDR1 SGHRS, CDR2 YFSETQ. The V and J ends lost 0 bases and 0 bases respectively, with 7 bases between them. The CDR3 bases are TGCGCCAGCAGCTTGGAGGTGAGCTCCTACAATGAGCAGTTCTTC. This encodes CASSLEVSSYNEQFF.

This clonotype was observed a few times. The chain employs TRBV2 and TRBJ2-1, with 8 bases lining up with TRBD2. Germline V lookup: CDR1 SNHLY, CDR2 FYNNEI. This CDR3 is built from 15 residues. After removal of 7 bases from V and 0 bases from J, the junction contained 5 bases not matched to a gene. This chain's CDR3 is CASKPGTSSYNEQFF. The CDR3 region has the DNA TGTGCCAGCAAGCCAGGGACTAGCTCCTACAATGAGCAGTTCTTC.

This clonotype was seen only a few times. This rearrangement joins TRBV20-1 to TRBJ1-1; 10 bases map to TRBD1. CDR3 size: 16 residues. V shed 1 base and J 3 bases; nucleotides not matched to a gene: 8. CDR1 and CDR2 from the germline V gene are DFQATT and SNEGSKA (reference sequence). The CDR3 is CSARVDRGLVYTEAFF. In DNA, the CDR3 is TGCAGTGCTAGAGTCGACAGGGGGCTGGTGTACACTGAAGCTTTCTTT.

This clonotype was counted a few times. In DNA form, the CDR3 reads TGTGCCAGCAGTGATCTGCCAGGGACTATTGCAGATACGCAGTATTTT. Translating it yields CASSDLPGTIADTQYF. V and J are TRBV27 and TRBJ2-3, with 7 bases aligning to TRBD2. Trimming at V came to 5 bases and at J to 4 bases, leaving 12 bases not matched to a gene. CDR3 length: 16 amino acids. CDR1 is MNHEY and CDR2 is SMNVEV in the germline V gene (reference sequence).

This chain joins TRBV11-1 and TRBJ2-1; D may match TRBD1 or TRBD2 (5 bases each). Germline-derived CDR1 and CDR2 are SGHAT and FQDESV (reference sequence). Trimming cost V 8 bases and J 13 bases, with 9 bases left between them. The CDR3 contains 9 residues. CDR3 amino acids: CASGGPQFF. For the CDR3, the DNA is TGTGCCAGCGGGGGACCACAGTTCTTC.

This clonotype was detected ten times or more. CDR3 loop: CASSQTGVRDTQYF. As DNA, the CDR3 is TGTGCCAGCAGCCAGACAGGGGTTCGGGATACGCAGTATTTT. V and J are TRBV7-2 and TRBJ2-3; 8 nucleotides agree with TRBD1. The CDR3 is made up of 14 amino acids. After removal of 5 bases from V and 6 bases from J, the junction contained 7 bases not matched to a gene. Germline V gene lookup returns CDR1 SGHTA and CDR2 FQGNSA.

The V gene is TRBV11-2, the J gene TRBJ1-5; no definite D call. V lost 1 base, J lost 9 bases, and 16 bases lay in between. CDR3 size: 15 residues. CDR1 SGHAT and CDR2 FQNNGV come from the germline V gene. The CDR3: CASSLVAGPSWPQHF. The CDR3 bases are TGTGCCAGCAGCTTAGTAGCAGGTCCGTCATGGCCCCAGCATTTT.

This clonotype was found a few times. The V gene is TRBV6-2 or TRBV6-3, the J gene TRBJ1-2; D unclear. CDR1 MNHEY and CDR2 SVGEGT come from the germline V gene. V was cut by 4 bases and J by 5 bases, with 8 bases left in between. This CDR3 is 12 amino acids long. The CDR3 DNA reads as TGTGCCAGCAGTTCATACCCTTATGGCTACACCTTC. It is translated as CASSSYPYGYTF.

The CDR3 sequence is CASGRTESPYEQYF. CDR3 sequence (DNA): TGTGCCAGCGGACGGACGGAGTCCCCCTACGAGCAGTACTTC. The chain employs TRBV9 and TRBJ2-7; no reliable D call. Germline values: CDR1 SGDLS, CDR2 YYNGEE. The CDR3 loop spans 14 amino acids. Trimming pared 7 bases from V and 2 bases from J, leaving 16 bases between.

This clonotype was observed many times. The chain employs TRBV20-1 and TRBJ2-7; D gene uncertain. The germline V gene has CDR1 DFQATT and CDR2 SNEGSKA (reference sequence). The germline V and J ends were trimmed by 1 base and 1 base, with 8 bases remaining between them. The CDR3 contains 13 residues. CDR3 region: CSARAGSSYEQYF. CDR3 DNA sequence: TGCAGTGCTAGAGCCGGGTCTTCCTACGAGCAGTACTTC.

The sample holds a few counts of this clonotype. The chain recombines TRBV3-1 with TRBJ2-7; weak D call: TRBD1 (6 bases). Trimming left V 3 bases short and J 4 bases short, with 13 bases between. CDR3 length: 14 amino acids. Germline V gene data show CDR1 as LGHDT and CDR2 as YNNKEL (reference sequence). CDR3 protein: CASSQAGVGYEQYF. The CDR3 nucleotides are TGTGCCAGCAGCCAGGCAGGGGTGGGATACGAGCAGTACTTC.

This clonotype came up a few times. The CDR3 DNA reads as TGCAGCGTTGATCAGCAGGGTAGCGGGGAGCTCTATGGCTACACCTTC. Translation: CSVDQQGSGELYGYTF. The chain combines TRBV29-1 with TRBJ1-2; tentative D call: TRBD1 (5 bases). V lost 3 bases, J lost 4 bases, and 21 bases lay in between. CDR3 length equals 16 residues. Germline CDR1 reads SQVTM; CDR2 reads ANQGSEA.

This clonotype was observed a few times. V gene TRBV3-1 combines with J gene TRBJ1-2; D not resolved. Trimming left V 4 bases short and J 4 bases short, with 16 bases between. The CDR3 is 15 residues long. CDR1 and CDR2 (germline): LGHDT, YNNKEL (reference sequence). The CDR3 is CASSPLAGLGYGYTF. The DNA of the CDR3 is TGTGCCAGCAGCCCCCTGGCCGGGCTTGGCTATGGCTACACCTTC.

This CDR3 is CANTGTSGSYEQYF. CDR3 DNA sequence: TGTGCCAACACCGGGACTAGCGGCTCCTACGAGCAGTACTTC. This rearrangement joins TRBV2 to TRBJ2-7, with 11 bases lining up with TRBD2. The length of the CDR3 is 14 residues. The germline V gene has CDR1 SNHLY and CDR2 FYNNEI. V lost 10 bases and J lost 0; bases outside the gene matches: 5.

In its sample, this clonotype was seen many times. The rearrangement joins TRBV12-3 or TRBV12-4 to TRBJ1-3; D gene ambiguous. This CDR3 is built from 14 residues. Trimming cost V 6 bases and J 5 bases, with 14 bases left between them. CDR3 DNA: TGTGCCAGCAGCTCCGGAGGATTTAGAAACACCATATATTTT. Amino acid sequence: CASSSGGFRNTIYF.

Note on this clonotype: This could be a read error, since a much larger clone is one nucleotide away. CDR3: CASSQGGGPSYNELFF. CDR3 nucleotides: TGTGCCAGCAGCCAAGGGGGGGGCCCCTCCTACAATGAGCTGTTCTTC. The chain couples TRBV4-2 to TRBJ2-1; D may be TRBD2 (7 bases). Per germline, CDR1 LGHNA and CDR2 YNFKEQ. The CDR3 is 16 residues long.

V is TRBV5-1 and J is TRBJ2-7; D perhaps matches TRBD1 (6 bases). Trimming left V 4 bases short and J 0 bases short, with 11 bases between. The CDR3 totals 14 residues. Germline V gene lookup returns CDR1 SGHRS and CDR2 YFSETQ. The chain's CDR3 is CASSTQGSSYEQYF. The DNA of the CDR3 is TGCGCCAGCAGCACACAGGGTAGCTCCTACGAGCAGTACTTC.

This rearrangement joins TRBV19 to TRBJ2-2, with 11 bases fitting TRBD1. The CDR3 contains 14 residues. With V trimmed by 7 bases and J by 4 bases, 2 bases remained unmatched. Germline CDR1 and CDR2: LNHDA and SQIVND (reference sequence). The CDR3 region has the DNA TGTGCCAGTACTGGACAGGGGGCCACCGGGGAGCTGTTTTTT. Its translation: CASTGQGATGELFF.

This clonotype came up a few times. J is TRBJ1-4 and V is TRBV4-2; 8 nucleotides match TRBD1. Germline trimming cut 2 bases from V and 5 bases from J; bases unmatched to any gene: 10. Germline CDR1 reads LGHNA; CDR2 reads YNFKEQ. CDR3 length: 17 amino acids. CDR3 in amino acids: CASSQSPGTGANEKLFF. Here the CDR3 DNA reads TGTGCCAGCAGCCAAAGCCCTGGGACAGGCGCAAATGAAAAACTGTTTTTT.

The chain recombines TRBV2 with TRBJ2-4, with a possible D match to TRBD2 (6 bases). Trimming pared 3 bases from V and 9 bases from J, leaving 18 bases between. The CDR3 runs 15 residues. The germline V gene encodes CDR1 SNHLY and CDR2 FYNNEI. The CDR3 nucleotides are TGTGCCAGCAGTGATCGCGGGGCAGTAATGGGCATTCAGTACTTC. It yields the protein CASSDRGAVMGIQYF.

J is TRBJ2-3 and V is TRBV7-8; tentatively, D is TRBD1 or TRBD2 (5 bases each). The CDR3 is made up of 17 amino acids. V was trimmed by 5 bases and J by 1 base, leaving 19 bases between them. CDR1 and CDR2 from the germline V gene are SGHVS and FQNEAQ. CDR3 amino acids: CASSKERRGMGTDTQYF. CDR3 bases: TGTGCCAGCAGCAAAGAGCGTCGGGGCATGGGCACAGATACGCAGTATTTT.

This clonotype has only a few counts. V gene TRBV10-3 combines with J gene TRBJ2-7, with 8 positions matching TRBD1. The germline V gene has CDR1 ENHRY and CDR2 SYGVKD. Trimming cost V 0 bases and J 4 bases; bases outside gene matches: 8. This CDR3 is 16 amino acids long. CDR3 region: CAISESARDRQYEQYF. In nucleotides, the CDR3 is TGTGCCATCAGTGAGTCGGCCCGGGACAGGCAATACGAGCAGTACTTC.